The 2 T cell receptor beta chains listed next were all sequenced from one sample in a study of T cells in tuberculosis. Repertoires were generated with immunoSEQ multiplex PCR, while TCRdb's copy carries only in-frame clones and drops some. The sample has roughly 35,000 clones, approximately 94% seen once; the top ten hold roughly 12%. The specimen was PBMCs. These receptors came from a donor aged 10 to 29 with latent tuberculosis or without tuberculosis infection. Some clones in this sample may be carry-over from other donors' samples.

The chain joins TRBV14 to TRBJ1-1; D ambiguous. V was trimmed by 0 bases and J by 0 bases, leaving 11 bases between them. The CDR3 length is 16 residues. Germline assignment: CDR1 SGHDN and CDR2 FVKESK. The CDR3 DNA follows: TGTGCCAGCAGCCAAGATAGAGGCAGCGTGAACACTGAAGCTTTCTTT. It yields the protein CASSQDRGSVNTEAFF.

The gene calls are TRBV11-2 and TRBJ1-4, with D maybe TRBD1 (6 bases). V shed 3 bases and J shed 2 bases, with 10 bases lying between them. Per germline, CDR1 SGHAT and CDR2 FQNNGV. The CDR3 length is 15 residues. The CDR3 sequence: CASSFQGFTNEKLFF. As DNA, the CDR3 is TGTGCCAGCAGCTTCCAGGGGTTCACTAATGAAAAACTGTTTTTT.